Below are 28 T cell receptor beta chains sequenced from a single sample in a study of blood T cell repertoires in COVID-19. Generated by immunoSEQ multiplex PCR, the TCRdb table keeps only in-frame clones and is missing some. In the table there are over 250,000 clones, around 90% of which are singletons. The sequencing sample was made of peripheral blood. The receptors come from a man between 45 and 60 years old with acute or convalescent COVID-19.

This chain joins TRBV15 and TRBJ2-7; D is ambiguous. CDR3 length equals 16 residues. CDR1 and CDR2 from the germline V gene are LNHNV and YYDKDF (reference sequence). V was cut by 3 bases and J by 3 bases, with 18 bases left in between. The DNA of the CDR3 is TGTGCCACCAGCAGGGCCCCCGGTACAGCATACTACGAGCAGTACTTC. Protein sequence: CATSRAPGTAYYEQYF.

CDR3 sequence: CASSEGTFLTGNTIYF. CDR3 sequence (DNA): TGTGCCAGCAGTGAAGGGACTTTTTTAACTGGAAACACCATATATTTT. This chain connects TRBV2 to TRBJ1-3; the D is unclear. V was trimmed by 1 base and J by 2 bases, leaving 12 bases between them. Per the germline V gene, CDR1 is SNHLY and CDR2 is FYNNEI. The CDR3 length is 16 residues.

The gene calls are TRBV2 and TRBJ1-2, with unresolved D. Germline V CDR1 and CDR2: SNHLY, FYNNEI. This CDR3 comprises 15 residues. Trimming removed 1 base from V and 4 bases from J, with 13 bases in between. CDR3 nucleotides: TGTGCCAGCAGTGAAGGGCCTGAAGGGAGCTATGGCTACACCTTC. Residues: CASSEGPEGSYGYTF. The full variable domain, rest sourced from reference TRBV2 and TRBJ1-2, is EPEVTQTPSHQVTQMGQEVILRCVPISNHLYFYWYRQILGQKVEFLVSFYNNEISEKSEIFDDQFSVERPDGSNFTLKIRSTKLEDSAMYFCASSEGPEGSYGYTFGSGTRLTVV.

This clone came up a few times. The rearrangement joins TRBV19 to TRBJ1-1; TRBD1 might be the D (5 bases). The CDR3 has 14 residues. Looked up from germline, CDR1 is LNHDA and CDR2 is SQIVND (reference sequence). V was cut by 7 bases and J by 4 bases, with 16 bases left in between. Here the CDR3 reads CASISGGGRTEAFF. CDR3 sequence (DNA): TGTGCCAGTATCTCTGGCGGGGGACGCACTGAAGCTTTCTTT.

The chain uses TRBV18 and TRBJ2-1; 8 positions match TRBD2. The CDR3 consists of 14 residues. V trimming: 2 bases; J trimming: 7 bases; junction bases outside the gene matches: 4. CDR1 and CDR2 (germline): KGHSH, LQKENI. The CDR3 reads CASSPKERGNEQFF. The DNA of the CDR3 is TGTGCCAGCTCACCAAAGGAGCGGGGGAATGAGCAGTTCTTC.

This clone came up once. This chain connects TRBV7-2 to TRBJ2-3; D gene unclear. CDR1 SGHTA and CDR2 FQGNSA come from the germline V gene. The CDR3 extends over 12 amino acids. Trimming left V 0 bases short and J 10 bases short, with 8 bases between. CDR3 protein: CASSLAQLAQYF. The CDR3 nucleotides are TGTGCCAGCAGCTTAGCGCAACTGGCGCAGTATTTT.

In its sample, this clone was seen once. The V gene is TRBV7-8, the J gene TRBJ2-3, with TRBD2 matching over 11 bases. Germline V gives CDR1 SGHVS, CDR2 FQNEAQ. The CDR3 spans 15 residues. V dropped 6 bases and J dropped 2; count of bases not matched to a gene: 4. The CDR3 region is CASSPGLADTDTQYF. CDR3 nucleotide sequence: TGTGCCAGCAGTCCGGGACTAGCGGACACAGATACGCAGTATTTT.

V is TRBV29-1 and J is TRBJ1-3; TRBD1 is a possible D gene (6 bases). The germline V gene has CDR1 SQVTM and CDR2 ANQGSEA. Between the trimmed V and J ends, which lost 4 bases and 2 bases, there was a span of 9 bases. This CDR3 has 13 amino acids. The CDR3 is CSVVGGPGNTIYF. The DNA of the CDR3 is TGCAGCGTTGTAGGGGGACCTGGAAACACCATATATTTT.

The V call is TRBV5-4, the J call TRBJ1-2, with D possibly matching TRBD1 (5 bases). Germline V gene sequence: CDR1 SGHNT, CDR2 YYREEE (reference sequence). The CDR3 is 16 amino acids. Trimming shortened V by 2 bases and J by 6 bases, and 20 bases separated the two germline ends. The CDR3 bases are TGTGCCAGCAGCTTCGATCCAGGGCTTTCTGCCGATGGCTACACCTTC. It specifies CASSFDPGLSADGYTF.

The CDR3 nucleotides read TGCGCCAGCAGCTTGGGGGGACTAGCGAGCACAGATACGCAGTATTTT. Its translation: CASSLGGLASTDTQYF. The genes are TRBV5-1 and TRBJ2-3, with 10 nucleotides matching TRBD2. The CDR3 runs 16 residues. Looked up from germline, CDR1 is SGHRS and CDR2 is YFSETQ. The J segment lost 0 bases and the V segment lost 0 bases, leaving 1 base of the junction unmatched.

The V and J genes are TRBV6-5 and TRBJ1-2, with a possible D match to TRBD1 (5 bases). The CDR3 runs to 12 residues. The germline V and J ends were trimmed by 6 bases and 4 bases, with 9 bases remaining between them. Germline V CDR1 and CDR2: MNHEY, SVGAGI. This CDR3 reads CASRDNTYGYTF. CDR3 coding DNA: TGTGCCAGCAGGGACAACACCTATGGCTACACCTTC.

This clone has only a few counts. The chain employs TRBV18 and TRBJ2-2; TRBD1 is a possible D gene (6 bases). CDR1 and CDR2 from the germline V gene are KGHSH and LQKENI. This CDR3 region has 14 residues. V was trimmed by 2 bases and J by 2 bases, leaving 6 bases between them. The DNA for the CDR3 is TGTGCCAGCTCACCAGGGGGCAACACCGGGGAGCTGTTTTTT. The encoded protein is CASSPGGNTGELFF. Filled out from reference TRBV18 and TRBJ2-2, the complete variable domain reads NAGVMQNPRHLVRRRGQEARLRCSPMKGHSHVYWYRQLPEEGLKFMVYLQKENIIDESGMPKERFSAEFPKEGPSILRIQQVVRGDSAAYFCASSPGGNTGELFFGEGSRLTVL.

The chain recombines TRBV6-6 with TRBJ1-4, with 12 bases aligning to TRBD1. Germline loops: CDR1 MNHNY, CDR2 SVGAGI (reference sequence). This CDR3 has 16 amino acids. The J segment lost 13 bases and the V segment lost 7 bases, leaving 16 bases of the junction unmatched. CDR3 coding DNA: TGTGCCAGCACCAACCGCCGGGACAGGGGGCAAGGGAGACTGTTTTTT. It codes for CASTNRRDRGQGRLFF.

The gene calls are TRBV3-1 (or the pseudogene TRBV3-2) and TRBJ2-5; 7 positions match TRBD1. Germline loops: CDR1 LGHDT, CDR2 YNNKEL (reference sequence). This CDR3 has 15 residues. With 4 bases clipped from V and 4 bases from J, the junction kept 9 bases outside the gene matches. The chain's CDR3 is CASSRLQGTGETQYF. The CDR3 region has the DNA TGTGCCAGCAGCCGTTTACAGGGGACGGGAGAGACCCAGTACTTC.

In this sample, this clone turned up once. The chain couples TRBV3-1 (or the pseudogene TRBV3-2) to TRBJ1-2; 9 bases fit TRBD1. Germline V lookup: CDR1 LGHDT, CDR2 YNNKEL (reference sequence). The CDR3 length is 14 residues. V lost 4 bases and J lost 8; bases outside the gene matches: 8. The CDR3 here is CASSLSGQGTGYTF. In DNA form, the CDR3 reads TGTGCCAGCAGCCTATCGGGACAGGGTACCGGCTACACCTTC.

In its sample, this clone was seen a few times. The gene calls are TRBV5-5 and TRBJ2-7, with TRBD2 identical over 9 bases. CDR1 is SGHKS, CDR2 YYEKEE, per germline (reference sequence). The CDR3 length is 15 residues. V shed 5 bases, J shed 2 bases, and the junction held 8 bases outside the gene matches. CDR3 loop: CASSPLRGGPYEQYF. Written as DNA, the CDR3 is TGTGCCAGCAGTCCATTGCGGGGGGGCCCCTACGAGCAGTACTTC.

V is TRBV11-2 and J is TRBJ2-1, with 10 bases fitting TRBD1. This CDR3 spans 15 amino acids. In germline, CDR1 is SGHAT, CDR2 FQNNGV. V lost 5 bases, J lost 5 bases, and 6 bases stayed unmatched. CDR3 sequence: CASSNPGTGDNEQFF. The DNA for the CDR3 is TGTGCCAGCAGCAACCCCGGGACAGGGGACAATGAGCAGTTCTTC.

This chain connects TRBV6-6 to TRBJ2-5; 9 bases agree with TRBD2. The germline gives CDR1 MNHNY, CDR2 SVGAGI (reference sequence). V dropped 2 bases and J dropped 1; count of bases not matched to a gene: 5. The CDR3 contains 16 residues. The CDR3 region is CASSYPSGGFQETQYF. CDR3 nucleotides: TGTGCCAGCAGTTACCCAAGCGGGGGGTTCCAAGAGACCCAGTACTTC.

In nucleotides, the CDR3 is TGTGCCAGCAGTTACTTGGGGAGATCCTACGAGCAGTACTTC. Translating it yields CASSYLGRSYEQYF. This sequence joins TRBV6-5 and TRBJ2-7; D is perhaps TRBD2 (5 bases). The germline gives CDR1 MNHEY, CDR2 SVGAGI. Trimming removed 1 base from V and 1 base from J, with 8 bases in between. CDR3 length: 14 residues.

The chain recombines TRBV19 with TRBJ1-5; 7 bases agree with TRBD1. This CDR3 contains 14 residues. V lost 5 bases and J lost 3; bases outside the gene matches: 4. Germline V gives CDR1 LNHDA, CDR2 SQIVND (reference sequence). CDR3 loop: CASSWDSYNQPQHF. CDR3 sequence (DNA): TGTGCCAGTAGTTGGGACAGCTACAATCAGCCCCAGCATTTT.

The CDR3 DNA is TGTGCCAGCAGCCAGACAGTATACGCCGGGGAGCTGTTTTTT. This translates into CASSQTVYAGELFF. The chain uses TRBV14 and TRBJ2-2; tentatively, D is TRBD1 (5 bases). V shed 3 bases and J shed 6 bases, with 11 bases lying between them. This CDR3 is built from 14 residues. CDR1 is SGHDN and CDR2 is FVKESK in the germline V gene. Complete variable domain (other parts from reference TRBV14 and TRBJ2-2): EAGVTQFPSHSVIEKGQTVTLRCDPISGHDNLYWYRRVMGKEIKFLLHFVKESKQDESGMPNNRFLAERTGGTYSTLKVQPAELEDSGVYFCASSQTVYAGELFFGEGSRLTVL.

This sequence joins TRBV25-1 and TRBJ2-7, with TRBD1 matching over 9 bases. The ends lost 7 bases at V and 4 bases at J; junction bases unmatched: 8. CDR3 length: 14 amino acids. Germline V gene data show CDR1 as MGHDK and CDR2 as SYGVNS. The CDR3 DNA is TGTGCCAGCACTCCCGGGACAGGGATTTACGAGCAGTACTTC. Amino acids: CASTPGTGIYEQYF.

In nucleotides, the CDR3 is TGTGCCAGTAGTGCCCTCAAAGGACTTGGCTACACCTTC. It specifies CASSALKGLGYTF. The chain carries TRBV19 and TRBJ1-2; D unclear. The CDR3 runs 13 residues. Trimming took 5 bases from V and 7 from J, leaving 14 bases between them. Germline CDR1 is LNHDA and CDR2 is SQIVND (reference sequence).

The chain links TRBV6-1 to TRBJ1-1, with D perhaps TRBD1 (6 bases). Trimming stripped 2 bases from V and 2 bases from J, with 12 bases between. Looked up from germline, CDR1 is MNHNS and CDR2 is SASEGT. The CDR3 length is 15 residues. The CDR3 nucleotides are TGTGCCAGCAGTGAAACGAGGGGGATAAACACTGAAGCTTTCTTT. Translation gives CASSETRGINTEAFF.

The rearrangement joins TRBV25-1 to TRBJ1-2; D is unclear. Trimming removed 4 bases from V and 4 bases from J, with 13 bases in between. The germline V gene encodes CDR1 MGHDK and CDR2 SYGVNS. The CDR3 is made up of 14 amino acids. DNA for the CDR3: TGTGCCAGCAGTGCTTCTCGAGTCGCCTATGGCTACACCTTC. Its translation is CASSASRVAYGYTF.

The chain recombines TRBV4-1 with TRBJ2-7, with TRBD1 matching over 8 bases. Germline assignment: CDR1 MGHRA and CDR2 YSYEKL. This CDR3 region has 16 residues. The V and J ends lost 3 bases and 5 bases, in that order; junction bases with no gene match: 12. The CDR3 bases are TGCGCCAGCAGCCAGGGGCAGGGGGCCCCCGGCCACGAGCAGTACTTC. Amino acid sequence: CASSQGQGAPGHEQYF.

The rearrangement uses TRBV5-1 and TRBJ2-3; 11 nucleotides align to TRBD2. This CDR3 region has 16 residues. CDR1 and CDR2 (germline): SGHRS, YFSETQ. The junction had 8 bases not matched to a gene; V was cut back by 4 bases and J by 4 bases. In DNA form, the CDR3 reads TGCGCCAGCAGCCCATCTAGCGGGGGGCGGGCAGATACGCAGTATTTT. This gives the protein CASSPSSGGRADTQYF.

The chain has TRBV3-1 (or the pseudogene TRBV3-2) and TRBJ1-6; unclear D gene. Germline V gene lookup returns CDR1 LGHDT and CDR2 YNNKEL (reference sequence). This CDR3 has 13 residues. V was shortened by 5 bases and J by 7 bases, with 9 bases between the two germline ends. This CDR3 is CASSDINNSPLHF. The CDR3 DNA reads TGTGCCAGCAGCGACATAAACAATTCACCCCTCCACTTT.